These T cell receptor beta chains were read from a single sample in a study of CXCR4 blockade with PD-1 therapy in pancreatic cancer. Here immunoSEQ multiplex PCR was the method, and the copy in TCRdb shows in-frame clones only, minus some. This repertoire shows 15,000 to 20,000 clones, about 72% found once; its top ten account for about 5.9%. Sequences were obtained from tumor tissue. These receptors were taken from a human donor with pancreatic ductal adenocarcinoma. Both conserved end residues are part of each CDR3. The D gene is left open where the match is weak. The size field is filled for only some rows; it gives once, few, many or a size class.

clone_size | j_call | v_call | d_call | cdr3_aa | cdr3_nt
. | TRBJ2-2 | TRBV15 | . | CATSRGLGAGPNTGELFF | TGTGCCACCAGCAGAGGCTTGGGGGCGGGACCGAACACCGGGGAGCTGTTTTTT
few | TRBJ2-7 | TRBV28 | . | CASSFRRLGPYEQYF | TGTGCCAGCAGTTTTAGGAGGCTTGGGCCCTACGAGCAGTACTTC
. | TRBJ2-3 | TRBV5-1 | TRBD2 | CASSNGLAGVGTDTQYF | TGCGCCAGCAGCAACGGACTAGCGGGAGTAGGCACAGATACGCAGTATTTT
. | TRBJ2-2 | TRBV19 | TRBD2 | CASSIAAGGDTGELFF | TGTGCCAGTAGTATAGCAGCGGGAGGGGACACCGGGGAGCTGTTTTTT
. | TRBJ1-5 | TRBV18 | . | CASSPRGNQPQHF | TGTGCCAGCTCACCAAGGGGAAATCAGCCCCAGCATTTT
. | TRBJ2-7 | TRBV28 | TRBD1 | CASRNGDRGLQQYF | TGTGCCAGCAGGAACGGGGACAGGGGACTCCAGCAGTACTTC
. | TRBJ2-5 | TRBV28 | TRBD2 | CASSPGLAGGDRRETQYF | TGTGCCAGCAGTCCCGGACTAGCGGGAGGGGACAGGAGGGAGACCCAGTACTTC
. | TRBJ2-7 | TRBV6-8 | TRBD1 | CASLEYLRQGIDEQYF | TGTGCCAGCCTTGAGTACCTGAGACAGGGTATTGACGAGCAGTACTTC
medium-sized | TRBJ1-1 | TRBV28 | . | CASSLLNNPPPAFF | TGTGCCAGCAGTTTATTGAACAACCCCCCGCCTGCTTTCTTT
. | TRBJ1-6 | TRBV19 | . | CASRTGDSPLHF | TGTGCCAGTAGGACAGGTGACTCACCCCTCCACTTT
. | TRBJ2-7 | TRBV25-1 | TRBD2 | CASSVLLAGGGCGYEQYF | TGTGCCAGCAGTGTCCTCCTAGCGGGAGGAGGCTGTGGCTACGAGCAGTACTTC
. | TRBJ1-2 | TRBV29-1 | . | CSAFPTASYGYTF | TGCAGCGCTTTCCCCACAGCCTCCTATGGCTACACCTTC
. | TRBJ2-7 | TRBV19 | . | CASSATGFYEQYF | TGTGCCAGTAGCGCAACAGGGTTCTACGAGCAGTACTTC
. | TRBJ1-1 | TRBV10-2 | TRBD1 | CASMDRGTMNTEAFF | TGCGCCAGCATGGACAGGGGGACTATGAACACTGAAGCTTTCTTT
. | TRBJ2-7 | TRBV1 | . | CASSQTAVAYEQYF | TGCGCCAGCAGCCAAACGGCGGTTGCCTACGAGCAGTACTTC
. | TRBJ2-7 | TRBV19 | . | CASSPGRGRTYEQYF | TGTGCCAGTAGTCCCGGGAGGGGGCGCACCTACGAGCAGTACTTC
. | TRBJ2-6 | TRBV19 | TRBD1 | CASSNRGLGANVLTF | TGTGCCTCATCGAACAGGGGGTTGGGGGCCAACGTCCTGACTTTC
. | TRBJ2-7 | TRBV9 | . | CASSVDPTGLQGYEQYF | TGTGCCAGCAGCGTAGATCCGACGGGGCTCCAAGGCTACGAGCAGTACTTC
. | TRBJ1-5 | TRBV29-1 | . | CSVEFAGGQPQHF | TGCAGCGTTGAATTTGCGGGCGGTCAGCCCCAGCATTTT
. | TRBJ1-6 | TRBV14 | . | CASSQDRVPNSPLHF | TGTGCCAGCAGCCAAGATAGAGTGCCTAATTCACCCCTCCACTTT
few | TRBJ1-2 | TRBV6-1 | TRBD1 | CASSEALPGTVYGYTF | TGTGCCAGCAGTGAAGCGCTTCCCGGGACAGTCTATGGCTACACCTTC
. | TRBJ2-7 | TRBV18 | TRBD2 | CATRAGGSSYEQYF | TGTGCCACCCGGGCGGGAGGCAGCTCCTACGAGCAGTACTTC
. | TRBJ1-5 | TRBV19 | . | CASSTPGDFQHF | TGTGCCAGTAGTACGCCCGGGGACTTCCAGCATTTT
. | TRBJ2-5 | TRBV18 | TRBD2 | CASSPRGAGEGETQYF | TGTGCCAGCTCACCTCGCGGAGCGGGAGAAGGGGAGACCCAGTACTTC
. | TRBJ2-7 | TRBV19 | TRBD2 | CASSIALGTSGYEQYF | TGTGCCAGTAGTATAGCCCTCGGGACTAGCGGCTACGAGCAGTACTTC
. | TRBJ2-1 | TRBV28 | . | CASSFEVGGDEQFF | TGTGCTAGCAGTTTTGAAGTCGGGGGAGATGAGCAGTTCTTC
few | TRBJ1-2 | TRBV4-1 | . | CASSQDYAGARGYTF | TGCGCCAGCAGCCAAGATTACGCTGGGGCACGTGGCTACACCTTC
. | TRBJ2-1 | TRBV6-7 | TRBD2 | CASSDGIAGYNEQFF | TGTGCCAGCAGTGACGGGATAGCGGGCTACAATGAGCAGTTCTTC
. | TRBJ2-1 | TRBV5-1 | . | CASSTDGTYSYNEQFF | TGCGCCAGCAGCACCGATGGGACCTATTCCTACAATGAGCAGTTCTTC
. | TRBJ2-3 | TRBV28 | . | CASSLYTWGRSTDTQYF | TGTGCCAGCAGTTTGTACACTTGGGGCCGGAGCACAGATACGCAGTATTTT
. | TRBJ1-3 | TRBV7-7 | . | CASSLGQPGNTIYF | TGTGCCAGCAGCTTGGGGCAGCCTGGAAACACCATATATTTT
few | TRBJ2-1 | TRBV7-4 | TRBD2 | CASSSRSGRITNEQFF | TGTGCCAGCAGCTCACGGAGCGGGAGGATCACGAATGAGCAGTTCTTC
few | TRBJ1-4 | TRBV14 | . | CASSQDLYEKLFF | TGTGCCAGCAGCCAAGATCTATATGAAAAACTGTTTTTT
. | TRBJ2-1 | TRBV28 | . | CASSLPGASAYNEQFF | TGTGCCAGCAGCCTACCCGGGGCTAGCGCTTACAATGAGCAGTTCTTC
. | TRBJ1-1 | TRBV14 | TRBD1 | CASSHAGTGGRTEAFF | TGTGCCAGCAGCCACGCAGGGACAGGGGGCCGCACTGAAGCTTTCTTT